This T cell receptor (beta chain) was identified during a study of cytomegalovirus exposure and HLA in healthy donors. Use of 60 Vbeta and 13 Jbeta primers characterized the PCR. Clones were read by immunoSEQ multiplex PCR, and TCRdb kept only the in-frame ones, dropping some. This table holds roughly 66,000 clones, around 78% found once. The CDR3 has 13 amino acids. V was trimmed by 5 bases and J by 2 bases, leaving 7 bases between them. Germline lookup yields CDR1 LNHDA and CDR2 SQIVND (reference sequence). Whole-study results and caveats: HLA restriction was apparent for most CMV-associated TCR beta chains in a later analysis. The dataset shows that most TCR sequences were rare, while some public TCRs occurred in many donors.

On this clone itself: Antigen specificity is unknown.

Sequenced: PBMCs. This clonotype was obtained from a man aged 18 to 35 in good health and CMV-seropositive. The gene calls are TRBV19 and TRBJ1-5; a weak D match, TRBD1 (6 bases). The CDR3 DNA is TGTGCCAGTAGTGCAGGGGGCAATCAGCCCCAGCATTTT. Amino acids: CASSAGGNQPQHF.